This T cell receptor (beta chain) emerged from a study of T cell responses to AZD1222 COVID-19 vaccine. Sequenced by immunoSEQ multiplex PCR; TCRdb stores in-frame clones only, minus some. The sample shows about 150,000 clones, about 93% of them seen only once. This clone appeared a few times. Its antigen is unidentified. General observations from the study: There were repertoire samples only from the period after the peak T cell response. Within unmutated variant regions lay the reported targets of nearly half of spike-specific TCRs. Among AZD1222 vaccinees, only five to seven were seropositive at baseline. Mapped onto spike, vaccine-associated CD4 TCRs spanned it and were dominant at 160-218 and 743-854.

This specimen consisted of peripheral blood, obtained on day 0 of AZD1222 vaccination. The TCR comes from an adult in good health.

The CDR3 here is CASSGTAPGEAFF. CDR3 DNA: TGTGCCAGCAGCGGTACAGCGCCGGGGGAAGCTTTCTTT. The rearrangement links TRBV2 to TRBJ1-1; D gene ambiguous. CDR1 is SNHLY and CDR2 is FYNNEI in the germline V gene. V gave up 6 bases and J gave up 8 bases, with 16 bases separating them. CDR3 length equals 13 residues.